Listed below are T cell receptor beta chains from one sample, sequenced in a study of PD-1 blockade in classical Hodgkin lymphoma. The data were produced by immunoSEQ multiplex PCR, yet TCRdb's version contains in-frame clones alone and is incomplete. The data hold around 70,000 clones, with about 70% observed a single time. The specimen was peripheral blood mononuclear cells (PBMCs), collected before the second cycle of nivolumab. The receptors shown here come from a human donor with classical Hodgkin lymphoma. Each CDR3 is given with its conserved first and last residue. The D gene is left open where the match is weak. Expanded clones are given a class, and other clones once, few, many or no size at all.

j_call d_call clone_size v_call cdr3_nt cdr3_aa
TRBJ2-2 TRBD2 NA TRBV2 TGTGCCAGCAGTGAAGCGCGGGGGACTAGCGGGAGCGGAAAGCTGTTTTTT CASSEARGTSGSGKLFF
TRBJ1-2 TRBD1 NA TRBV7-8 TGTGCCAGCAGCCCGCGACAGGGGTTTGGGAATGGCTACACCTTC CASSPRQGFGNGYTF
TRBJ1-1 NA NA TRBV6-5 TGTGCCAGCAGTATGATAGAAGACACTGAAGCTTTCTTT CASSMIEDTEAFF
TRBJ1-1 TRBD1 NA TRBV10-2 TGCGCCAGCAGTCCCTCCCGGGACAGGCCAAAGAACACTGAAGCTTTCTTT CASSPSRDRPKNTEAFF
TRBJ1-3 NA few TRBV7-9 TGTGCCAGCAGCTACTCTCCCAACGGAAACACCATATATTTT CASSYSPNGNTIYF
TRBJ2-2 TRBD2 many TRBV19 TGTGCCAGTTCCAAGGGGCTAGCGGGCACCGGGGAGCTGTTTTTT CASSKGLAGTGELFF
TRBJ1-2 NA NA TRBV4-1 TGCGCCAGCAGCCAACCCTGGGGCCGCTATGGCTACACCTTC CASSQPWGRYGYTF
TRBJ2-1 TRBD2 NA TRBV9 TGTGCCAGCAGCGTAGATAGCGGGGGGTACAATGAGCAGTTCTTC CASSVDSGGYNEQFF
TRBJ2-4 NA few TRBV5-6 TGTGCCAGCAGCTTGGTGATAGCCAAAAACATTCAGTACTTC CASSLVIAKNIQYF
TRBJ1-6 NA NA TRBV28 TGTGCCAGCAGTCCCGTGCACGGGGAGGCCTATAGCTCCTATAATTCACCCCTCCACTTT CASSPVHGEAYSSYNSPLHF
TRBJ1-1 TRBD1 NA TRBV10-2 TGCGCCAGCAGGCCAGGACAGGACATGATTTTGAACACTGAAGCTTTCTTT CASRPGQDMILNTEAFF
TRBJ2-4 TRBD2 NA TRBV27 TGTGCCAGCAGTCCCACTACTCCTTTTGGGAGGGGACTAGCCAAAAACATTCAGTACTTC CASSPTTPFGRGLAKNIQYF
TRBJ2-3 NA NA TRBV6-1 TGTGCCAGCAGAAGACACGACACAGATACGCAGTATTTT CASRRHDTDTQYF
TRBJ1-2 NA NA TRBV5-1 TGCGCCAGCGGCTTGAATTCTGACAGTTCCAGGTATGGCTACACCTTC CASGLNSDSSRYGYTF
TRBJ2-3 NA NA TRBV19 TGTGCCAGTAGTACCCAAGGGGGCACAGATACGCAGTATTTT CASSTQGGTDTQYF
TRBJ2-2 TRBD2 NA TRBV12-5 TGTGCTAGTGGTACCCACTCGGGGGGCACCGGGGAGCTGTTTTTT CASGTHSGGTGELFF
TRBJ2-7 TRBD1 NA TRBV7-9 TGTGCCAGCAGCACCGGGACAGGCTCCTACGAGCAGTACTTC CASSTGTGSYEQYF
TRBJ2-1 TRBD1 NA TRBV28 TGTGCCAGCACCGACAGGGCGAGCTCCTACAATGAGCAGTTCTTC CASTDRASSYNEQFF